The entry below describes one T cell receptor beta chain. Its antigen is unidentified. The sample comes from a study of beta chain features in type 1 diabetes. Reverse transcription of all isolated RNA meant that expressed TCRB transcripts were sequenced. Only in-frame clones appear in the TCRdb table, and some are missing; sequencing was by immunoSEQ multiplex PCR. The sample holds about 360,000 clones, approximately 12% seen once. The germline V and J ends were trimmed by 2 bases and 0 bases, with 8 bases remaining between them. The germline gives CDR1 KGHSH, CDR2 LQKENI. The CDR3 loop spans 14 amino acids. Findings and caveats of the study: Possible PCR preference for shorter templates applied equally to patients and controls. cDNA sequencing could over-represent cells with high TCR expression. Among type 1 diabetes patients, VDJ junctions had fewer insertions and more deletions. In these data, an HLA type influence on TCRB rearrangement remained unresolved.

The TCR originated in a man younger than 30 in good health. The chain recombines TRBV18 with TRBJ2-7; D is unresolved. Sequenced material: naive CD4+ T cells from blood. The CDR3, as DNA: TGTGCCAGCTCACCAGAACGCAGCTCCTACGAGCAGTACTTC. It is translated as CASSPERSSYEQYF. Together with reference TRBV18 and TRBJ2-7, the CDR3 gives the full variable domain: NAGVMQNPRHLVRRRGQEARLRCSPMKGHSHVYWYRQLPEEGLKFMVYLQKENIIDESGMPKERFSAEFPKEGPSILRIQQVVRGDSAAYFCASSPERSSYEQYFGPGTRLTVT.